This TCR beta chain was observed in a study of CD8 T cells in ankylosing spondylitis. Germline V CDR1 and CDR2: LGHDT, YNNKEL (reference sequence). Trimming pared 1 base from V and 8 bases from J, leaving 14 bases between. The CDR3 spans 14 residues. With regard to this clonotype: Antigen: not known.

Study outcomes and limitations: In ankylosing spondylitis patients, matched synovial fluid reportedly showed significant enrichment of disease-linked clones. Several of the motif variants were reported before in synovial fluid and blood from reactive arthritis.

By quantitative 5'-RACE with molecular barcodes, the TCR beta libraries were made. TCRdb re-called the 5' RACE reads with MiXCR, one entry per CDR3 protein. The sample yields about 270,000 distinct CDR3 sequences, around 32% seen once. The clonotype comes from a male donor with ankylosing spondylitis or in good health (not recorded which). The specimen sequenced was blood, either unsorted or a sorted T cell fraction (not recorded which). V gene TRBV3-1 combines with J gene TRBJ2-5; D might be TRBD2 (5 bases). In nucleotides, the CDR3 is TGTGCCAGCAGCCAAGTCGGTGGGGAGATAACCCAGTACTTC. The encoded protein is CASSQVGGEITQYF.